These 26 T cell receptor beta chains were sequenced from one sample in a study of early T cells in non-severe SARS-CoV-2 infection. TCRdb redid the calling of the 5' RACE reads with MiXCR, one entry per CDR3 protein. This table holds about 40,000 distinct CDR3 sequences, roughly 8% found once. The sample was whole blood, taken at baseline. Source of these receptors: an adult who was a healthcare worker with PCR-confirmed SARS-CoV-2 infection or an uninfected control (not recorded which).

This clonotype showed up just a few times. CDR3 nucleotides: TGCAGCGTTGAAGGGGAGGCCTACGAGCAGTACTTC. This encodes CSVEGEAYEQYF. This rearrangement joins TRBV29-1 to TRBJ2-7, with D maybe TRBD2 (6 bases). V lost 1 base, J lost 2 bases, and 6 bases lay in between. The germline V gene encodes CDR1 SQVTM and CDR2 ANQGSEA. The CDR3 covers 12 residues.

The CDR3 nucleotides are TGTGCCAGCAGCCGACAGGGGGCAGGCGAGCAGTACTTC. Protein sequence: CASSRQGAGEQYF. The chain combines TRBV5-5 with TRBJ2-7; 10 nucleotides align to TRBD1. The ends lost 4 bases at V and 6 bases at J; junction bases unmatched: 4. This CDR3 contains 13 residues. Germline CDR1 SGHKS, CDR2 YYEKEE (reference sequence).

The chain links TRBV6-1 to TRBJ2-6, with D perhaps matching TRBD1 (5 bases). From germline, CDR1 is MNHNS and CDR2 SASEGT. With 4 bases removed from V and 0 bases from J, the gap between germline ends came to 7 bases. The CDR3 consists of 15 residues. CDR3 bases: TGTGCCAGCAGTGCTAGGGGCTCTGGGGCCAACGTCCTGACTTTC. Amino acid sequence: CASSARGSGANVLTF.

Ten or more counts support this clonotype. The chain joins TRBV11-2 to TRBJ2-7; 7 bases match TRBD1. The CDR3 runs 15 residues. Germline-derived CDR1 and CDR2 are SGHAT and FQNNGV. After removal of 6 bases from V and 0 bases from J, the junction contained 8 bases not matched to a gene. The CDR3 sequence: CASSLPTGSSYEQYF. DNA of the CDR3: TGTGCCAGCAGTTTACCGACAGGGAGCTCCTACGAGCAGTACTTC.

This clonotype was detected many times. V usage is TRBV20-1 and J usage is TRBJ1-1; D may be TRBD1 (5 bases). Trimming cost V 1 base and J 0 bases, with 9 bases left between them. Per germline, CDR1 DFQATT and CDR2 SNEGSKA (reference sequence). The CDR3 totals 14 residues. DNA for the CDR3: TGCAGTGCTAGAGGGACAAGACTGAACACTGAAGCTTTCTTT. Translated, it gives CSARGTRLNTEAFF.

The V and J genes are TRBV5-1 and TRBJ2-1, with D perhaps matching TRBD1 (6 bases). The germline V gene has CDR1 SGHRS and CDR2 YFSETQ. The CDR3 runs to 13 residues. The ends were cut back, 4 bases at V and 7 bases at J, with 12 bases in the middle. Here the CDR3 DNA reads TGCGCCAGCAGCCGAGATACAGGGAATGAGCAGTTCTTC. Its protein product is CASSRDTGNEQFF.

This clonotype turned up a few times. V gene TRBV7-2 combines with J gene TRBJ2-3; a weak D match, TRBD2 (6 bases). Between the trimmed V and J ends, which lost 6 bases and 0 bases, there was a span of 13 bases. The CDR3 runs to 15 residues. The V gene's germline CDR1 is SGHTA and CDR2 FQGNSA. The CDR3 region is CASSRLELSTDTQYF. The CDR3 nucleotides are TGTGCCAGCAGTCGACTAGAGTTGAGCACAGATACGCAGTATTTT.

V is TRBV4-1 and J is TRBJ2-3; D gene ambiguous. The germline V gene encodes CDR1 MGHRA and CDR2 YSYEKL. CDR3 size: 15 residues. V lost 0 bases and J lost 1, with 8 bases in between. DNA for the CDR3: TGCGCCAGCAGCCAAGATTTCCGGGGCACAGATACGCAGTATTTT. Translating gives CASSQDFRGTDTQYF.

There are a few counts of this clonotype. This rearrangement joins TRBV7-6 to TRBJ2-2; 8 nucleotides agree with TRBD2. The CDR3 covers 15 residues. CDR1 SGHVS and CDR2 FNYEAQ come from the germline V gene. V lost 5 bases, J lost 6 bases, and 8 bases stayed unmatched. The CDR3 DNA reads TGTGCCAGCAGCGACCGGACTAGCTTTTCCGGGGAGCTGTTTTTT. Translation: CASSDRTSFSGELFF.

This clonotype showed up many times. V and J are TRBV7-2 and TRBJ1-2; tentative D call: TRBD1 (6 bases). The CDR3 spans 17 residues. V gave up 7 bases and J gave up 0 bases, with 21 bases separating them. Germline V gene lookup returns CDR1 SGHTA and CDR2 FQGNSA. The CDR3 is CASTRLYGTPSNYGYTF. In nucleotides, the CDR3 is TGTGCCAGCACACGATTATACGGGACACCCTCTAACTATGGCTACACCTTC.

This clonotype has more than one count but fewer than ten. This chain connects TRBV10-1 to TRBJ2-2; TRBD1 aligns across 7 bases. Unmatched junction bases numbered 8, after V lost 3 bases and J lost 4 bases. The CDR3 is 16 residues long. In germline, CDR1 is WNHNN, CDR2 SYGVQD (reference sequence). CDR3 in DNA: TGCGCCAGCAGTGACGACAGGGTTTCTTCCACCGGGGAGCTGTTTTTT. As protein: CASSDDRVSSTGELFF.

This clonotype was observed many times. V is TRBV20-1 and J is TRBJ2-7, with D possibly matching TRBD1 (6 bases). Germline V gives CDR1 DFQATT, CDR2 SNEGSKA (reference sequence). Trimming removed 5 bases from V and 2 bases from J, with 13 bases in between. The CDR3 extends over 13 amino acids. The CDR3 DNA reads TGCAGTGCTGTCTCGGACAGAGCCTACGAGCAGTACTTC. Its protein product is CSAVSDRAYEQYF.

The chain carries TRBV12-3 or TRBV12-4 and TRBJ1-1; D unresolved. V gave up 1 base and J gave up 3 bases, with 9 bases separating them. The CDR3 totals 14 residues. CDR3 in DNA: TGTGCCAGCAGTTTAGAGGTGGGGTACACTGAAGCTTTCTTT. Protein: CASSLEVGYTEAFF.

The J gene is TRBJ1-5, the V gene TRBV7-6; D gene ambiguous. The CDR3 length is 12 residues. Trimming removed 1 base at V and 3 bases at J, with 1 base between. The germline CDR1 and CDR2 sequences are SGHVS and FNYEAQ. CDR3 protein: CASSLVNQPQHF. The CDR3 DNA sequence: TGTGCCAGCAGCTTAGTCAATCAGCCCCAGCATTTT.

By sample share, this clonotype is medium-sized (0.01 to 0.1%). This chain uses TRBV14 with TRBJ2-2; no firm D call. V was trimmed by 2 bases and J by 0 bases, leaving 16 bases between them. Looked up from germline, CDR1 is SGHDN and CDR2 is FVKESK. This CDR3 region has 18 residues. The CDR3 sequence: CASSQITLTSANTGELFF. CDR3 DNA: TGTGCCAGCAGCCAAATTACGCTAACTTCAGCGAACACCGGGGAGCTGTTTTTT. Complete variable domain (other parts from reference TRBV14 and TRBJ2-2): EAGVTQFPSHSVIEKGQTVTLRCDPISGHDNLYWYRRVMGKEIKFLLHFVKESKQDESGMPNNRFLAERTGGTYSTLKVQPAELEDSGVYFCASSQITLTSANTGELFFGEGSRLTVL.

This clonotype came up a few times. CDR3 coding DNA: TGCGCCAGCAGCTTGCCCAAGACAGAGCAAGAGACCCAGTACTTC. Encoded protein: CASSLPKTEQETQYF. The genes are TRBV5-1 and TRBJ2-5, with D tentatively TRBD1 (5 bases). The V gene's germline CDR1 is SGHRS and CDR2 YFSETQ. Trimming cost V 1 base and J 2 bases, with 12 bases left between them. The CDR3 is 15 residues long. Full variable domain (missing parts from reference TRBV5-1 and TRBJ2-5): KAGVTQTPRYLIKTRGQQVTLSCSPISGHRSVSWYQQTPGQGLQFLFEYFSETQRNKGNFPGRFSGRQFSNSRSEMNVSTLELGDSALYLCASSLPKTEQETQYFGPGTRLLVL.

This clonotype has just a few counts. CDR3 sequence (DNA): TGCGCCAGCAGCCCGGACCTCCCAGATACGCAGTATTTT. Translated: CASSPDLPDTQYF. The chain links TRBV5-1 to TRBJ2-3; no reliable D call. This CDR3 is 13 amino acids long. Trimming removed 4 bases at V and 4 bases at J, with 10 bases between. CDR1 and CDR2 from the germline V gene are SGHRS and YFSETQ.

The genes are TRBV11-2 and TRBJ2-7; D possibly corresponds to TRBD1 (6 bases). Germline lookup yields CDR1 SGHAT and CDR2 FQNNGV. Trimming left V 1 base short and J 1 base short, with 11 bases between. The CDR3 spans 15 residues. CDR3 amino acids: CASSLGPGDSYEQYF. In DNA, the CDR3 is TGTGCCAGCAGCTTAGGCCCAGGGGATTCCTACGAGCAGTACTTC.

For the CDR3, the DNA is TGTGCCAGCAGGCTAGCCTCCAACACCGGGGAGCTGTTTTTT. Translated: CASRLASNTGELFF. The J gene is TRBJ2-2, the V gene TRBV6-1, with D maybe TRBD2 (5 bases). The length of the CDR3 is 14 residues. CDR1 is MNHNS and CDR2 is SASEGT in the germline V gene. The V end was cut by 6 bases, the J end by 2 bases, with 10 bases between.

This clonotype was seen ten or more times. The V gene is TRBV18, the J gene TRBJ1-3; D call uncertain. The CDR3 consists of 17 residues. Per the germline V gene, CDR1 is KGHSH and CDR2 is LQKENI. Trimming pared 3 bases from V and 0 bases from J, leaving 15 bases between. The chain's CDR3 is CASSPSHGSSSGNTIYF. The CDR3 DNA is TGTGCCAGCTCACCGTCTCACGGATCTAGCTCTGGAAACACCATATATTTT.

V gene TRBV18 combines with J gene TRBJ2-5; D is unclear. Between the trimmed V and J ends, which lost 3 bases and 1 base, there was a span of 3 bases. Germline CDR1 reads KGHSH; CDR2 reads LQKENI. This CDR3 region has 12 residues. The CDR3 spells CASSPIQETQYF. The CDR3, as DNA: TGTGCCAGCTCACCGATCCAAGAGACCCAGTACTTC.

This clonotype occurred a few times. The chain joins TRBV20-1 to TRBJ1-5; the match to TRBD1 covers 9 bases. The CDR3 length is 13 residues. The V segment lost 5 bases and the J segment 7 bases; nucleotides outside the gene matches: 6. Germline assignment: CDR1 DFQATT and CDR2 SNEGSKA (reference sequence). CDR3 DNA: TGCAGTGCTCGCCCCGGGACAGGGCAGCCCCAGCATTTT. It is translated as CSARPGTGQPQHF.

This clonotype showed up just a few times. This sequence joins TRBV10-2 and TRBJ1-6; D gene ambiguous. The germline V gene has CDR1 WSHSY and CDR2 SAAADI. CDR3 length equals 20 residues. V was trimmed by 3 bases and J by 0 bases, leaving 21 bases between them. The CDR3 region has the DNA TGCGCCAGCAGTGAATCGCCTTATAACAGACTGAGCTCCTATAATTCACCCCTCCACTTT. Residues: CASSESPYNRLSSYNSPLHF.

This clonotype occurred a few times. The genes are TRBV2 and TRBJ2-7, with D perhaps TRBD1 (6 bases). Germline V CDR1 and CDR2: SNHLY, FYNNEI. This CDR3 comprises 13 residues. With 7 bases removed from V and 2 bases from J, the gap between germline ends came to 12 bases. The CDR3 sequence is CASMTGEAYEQYF. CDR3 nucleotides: TGTGCCAGCATGACAGGCGAGGCCTACGAGCAGTACTTC.

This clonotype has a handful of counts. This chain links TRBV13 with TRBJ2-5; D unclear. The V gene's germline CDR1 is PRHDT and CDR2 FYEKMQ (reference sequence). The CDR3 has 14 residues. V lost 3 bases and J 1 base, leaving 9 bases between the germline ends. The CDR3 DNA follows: TGTGCCAGCAGCTTTAAACTTACCCAAGAGACCCAGTACTTC. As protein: CASSFKLTQETQYF.

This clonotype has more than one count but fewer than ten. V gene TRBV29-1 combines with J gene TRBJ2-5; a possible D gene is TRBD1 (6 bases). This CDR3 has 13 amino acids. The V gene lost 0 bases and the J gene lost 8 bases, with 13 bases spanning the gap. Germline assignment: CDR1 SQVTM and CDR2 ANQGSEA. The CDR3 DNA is TGCAGCGTTGAAGAAGCCAGGGGAGTCACCCAGTACTTC. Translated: CSVEEARGVTQYF.